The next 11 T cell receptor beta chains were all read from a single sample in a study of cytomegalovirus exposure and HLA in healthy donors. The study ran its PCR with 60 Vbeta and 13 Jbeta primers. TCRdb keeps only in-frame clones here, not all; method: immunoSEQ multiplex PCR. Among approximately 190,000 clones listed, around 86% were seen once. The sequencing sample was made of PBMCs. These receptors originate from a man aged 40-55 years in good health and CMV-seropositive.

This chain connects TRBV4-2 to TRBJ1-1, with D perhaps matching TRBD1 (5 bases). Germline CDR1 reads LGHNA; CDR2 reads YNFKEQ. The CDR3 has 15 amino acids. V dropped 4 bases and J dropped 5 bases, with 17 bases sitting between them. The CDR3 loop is CASSPSGGEGTEAFF. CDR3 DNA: TGTGCCAGCAGCCCAAGTGGAGGGGAGGGGACTGAAGCTTTCTTT.

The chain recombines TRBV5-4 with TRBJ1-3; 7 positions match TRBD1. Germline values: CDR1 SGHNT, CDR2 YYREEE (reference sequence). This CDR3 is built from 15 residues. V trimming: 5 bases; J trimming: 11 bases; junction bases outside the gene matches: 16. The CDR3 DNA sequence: TGTGCCAGCAGTATAAAGGGGGCCTTTGCGCTCCCCATATATTTT. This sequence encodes CASSIKGAFALPIYF.

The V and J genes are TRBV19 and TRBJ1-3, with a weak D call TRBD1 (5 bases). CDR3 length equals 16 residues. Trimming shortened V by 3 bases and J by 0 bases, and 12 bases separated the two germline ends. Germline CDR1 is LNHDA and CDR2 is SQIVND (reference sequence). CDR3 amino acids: CASSMSAGRSGNTIYF. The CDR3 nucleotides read TGTGCCAGTAGTATGTCGGCAGGGCGCTCTGGAAACACCATATATTTT.

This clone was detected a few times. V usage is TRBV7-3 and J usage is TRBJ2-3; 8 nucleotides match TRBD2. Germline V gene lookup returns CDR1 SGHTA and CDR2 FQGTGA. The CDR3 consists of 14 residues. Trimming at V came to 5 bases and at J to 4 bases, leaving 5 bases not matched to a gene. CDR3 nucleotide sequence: TGTGCCAGCAGCCGACGGGGGGGCCCAGATACGCAGTATTTT. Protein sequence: CASSRRGGPDTQYF.

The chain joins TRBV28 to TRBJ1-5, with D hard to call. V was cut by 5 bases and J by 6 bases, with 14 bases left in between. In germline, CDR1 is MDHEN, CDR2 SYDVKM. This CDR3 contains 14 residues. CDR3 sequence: CASSPPPRFQPQHF. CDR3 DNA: TGTGCCAGCAGTCCCCCTCCCCGGTTTCAGCCCCAGCATTTT.

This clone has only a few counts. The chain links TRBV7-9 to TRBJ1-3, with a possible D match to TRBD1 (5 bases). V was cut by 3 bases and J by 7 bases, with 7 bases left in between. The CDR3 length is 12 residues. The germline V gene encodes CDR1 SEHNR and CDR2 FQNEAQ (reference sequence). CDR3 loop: CASSFKGNTIYF. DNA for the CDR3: TGTGCCAGCAGCTTTAAGGGGAACACCATATATTTT. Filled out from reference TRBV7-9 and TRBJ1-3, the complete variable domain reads DTGVSQNPRHKITKRGQNVTFRCDPISEHNRLYWYRQTLGQGPEFLTYFQNEAQLEKSRLLSDRFSAERPKGSFSTLEIQRTEQGDSAMYLCASSFKGNTIYFGEGSWLTVV.

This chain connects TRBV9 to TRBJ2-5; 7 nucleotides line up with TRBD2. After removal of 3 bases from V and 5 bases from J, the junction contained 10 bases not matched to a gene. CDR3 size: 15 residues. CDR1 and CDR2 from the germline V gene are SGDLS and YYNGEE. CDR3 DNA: TGTGCCAGCAGCGCTACTAGCGCGAATTGGGAGACCCAGTACTTC. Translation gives CASSATSANWETQYF.

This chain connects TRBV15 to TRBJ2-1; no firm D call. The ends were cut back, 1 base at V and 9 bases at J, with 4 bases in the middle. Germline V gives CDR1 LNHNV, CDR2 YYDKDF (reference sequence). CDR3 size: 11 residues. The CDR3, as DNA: TGTGCCACCAGCAGAGCCGGTGAGCAGTTCTTC. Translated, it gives CATSRAGEQFF.

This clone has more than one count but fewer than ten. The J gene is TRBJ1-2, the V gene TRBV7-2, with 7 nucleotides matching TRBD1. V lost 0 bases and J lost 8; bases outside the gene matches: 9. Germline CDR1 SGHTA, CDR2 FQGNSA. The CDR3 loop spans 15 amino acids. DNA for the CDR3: TGTGCCAGCAGCTTAGCGATAGGGGGCGGATACGGCTACACCTTC. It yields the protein CASSLAIGGGYGYTF. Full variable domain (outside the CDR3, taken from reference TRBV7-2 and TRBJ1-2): GAGVSQSPSNKVTEKGKDVELRCDPISGHTALYWYRQSLGQGLEFLIYFQGNSAPDKSGLPSDRFSAERTGGSVSTLTIQRTQQEDSAVYLCASSLAIGGGYGYTFGSGTRLTVV.

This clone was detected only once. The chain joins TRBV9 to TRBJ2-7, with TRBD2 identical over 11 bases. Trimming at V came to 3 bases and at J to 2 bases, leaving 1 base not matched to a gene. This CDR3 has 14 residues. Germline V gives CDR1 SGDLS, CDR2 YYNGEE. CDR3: CASSGLAGTYEQYF. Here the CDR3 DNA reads TGTGCCAGCAGCGGACTAGCGGGAACCTACGAGCAGTACTTC.

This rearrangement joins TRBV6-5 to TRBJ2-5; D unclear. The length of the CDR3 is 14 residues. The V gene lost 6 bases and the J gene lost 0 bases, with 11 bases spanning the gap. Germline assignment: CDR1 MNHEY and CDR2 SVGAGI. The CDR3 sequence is CASRPTSYQETQYF. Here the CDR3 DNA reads TGTGCCAGCAGGCCGACATCGTACCAAGAGACCCAGTACTTC.